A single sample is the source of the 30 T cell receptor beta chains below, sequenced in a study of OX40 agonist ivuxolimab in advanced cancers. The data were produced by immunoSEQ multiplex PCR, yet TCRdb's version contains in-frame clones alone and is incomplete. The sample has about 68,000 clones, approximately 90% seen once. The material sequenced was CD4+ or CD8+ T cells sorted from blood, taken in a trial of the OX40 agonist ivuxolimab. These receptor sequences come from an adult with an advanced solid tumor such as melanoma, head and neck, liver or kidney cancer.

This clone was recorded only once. The CDR3 DNA follows: TGTGCCATCAGTGCGGGACAAACCACCGGGGAGCTGTTTTTT. Translated: CAISAGQTTGELFF. This chain links TRBV10-3 with TRBJ2-2, with a weak D call TRBD1 (6 bases). The CDR3 runs to 14 residues. From germline, CDR1 is ENHRY and CDR2 SYGVKD. Trimming took 4 bases from V and 4 from J, leaving 10 bases between them.

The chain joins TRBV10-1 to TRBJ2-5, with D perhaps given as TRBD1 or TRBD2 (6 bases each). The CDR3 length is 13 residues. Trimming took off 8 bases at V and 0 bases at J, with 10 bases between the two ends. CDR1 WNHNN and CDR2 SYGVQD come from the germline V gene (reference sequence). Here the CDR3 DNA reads TGCGCCAGCCGGGGGACACACCAAGAGACCCAGTACTTC. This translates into CASRGTHQETQYF.

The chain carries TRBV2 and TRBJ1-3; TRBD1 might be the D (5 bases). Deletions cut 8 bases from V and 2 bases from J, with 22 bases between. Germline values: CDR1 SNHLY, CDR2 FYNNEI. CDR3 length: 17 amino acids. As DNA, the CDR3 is TGTGCCAGCCTCCTTACGGGGACCAAGGACGCTGGAAACACCATATATTTT. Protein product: CASLLTGTKDAGNTIYF.

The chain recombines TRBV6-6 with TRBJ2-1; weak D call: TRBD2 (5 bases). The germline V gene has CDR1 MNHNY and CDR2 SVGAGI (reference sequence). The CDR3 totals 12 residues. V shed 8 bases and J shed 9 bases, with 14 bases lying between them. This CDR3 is CASGLQSTEQFF. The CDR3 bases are TGTGCCAGCGGACTCCAAAGTACTGAGCAGTTCTTC.

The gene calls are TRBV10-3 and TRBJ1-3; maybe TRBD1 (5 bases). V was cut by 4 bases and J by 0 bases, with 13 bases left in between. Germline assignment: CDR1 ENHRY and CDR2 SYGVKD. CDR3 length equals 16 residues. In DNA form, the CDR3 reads TGTGCCATCAGTGGCGGGGGTGGGCTCTCTGGAAACACCATATATTTT. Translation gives CAISGGGGLSGNTIYF.

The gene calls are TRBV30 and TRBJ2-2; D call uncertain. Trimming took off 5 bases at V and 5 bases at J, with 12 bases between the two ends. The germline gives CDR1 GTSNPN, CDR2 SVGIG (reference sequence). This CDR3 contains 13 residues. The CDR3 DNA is TGTGCCTGGGTTCTCATAGGGACCGGGGAGCTGTTTTTT. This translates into CAWVLIGTGELFF.

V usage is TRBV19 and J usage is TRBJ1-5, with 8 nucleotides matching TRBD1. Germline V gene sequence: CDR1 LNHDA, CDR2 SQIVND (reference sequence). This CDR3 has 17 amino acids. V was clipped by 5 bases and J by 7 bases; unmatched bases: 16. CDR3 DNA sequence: TGTGCCAGTAGTGTATCCGGGACAGGAGGCCTTGGACAGCCCCAGCATTTT. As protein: CASSVSGTGGLGQPQHF.

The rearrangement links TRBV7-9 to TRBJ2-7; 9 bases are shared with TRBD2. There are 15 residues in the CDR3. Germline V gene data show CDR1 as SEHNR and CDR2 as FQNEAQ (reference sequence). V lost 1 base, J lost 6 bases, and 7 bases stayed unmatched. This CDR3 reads CASSLVPSGNLEQYF. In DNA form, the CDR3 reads TGTGCCAGCAGCTTAGTTCCTAGCGGGAACCTCGAGCAGTACTTC.

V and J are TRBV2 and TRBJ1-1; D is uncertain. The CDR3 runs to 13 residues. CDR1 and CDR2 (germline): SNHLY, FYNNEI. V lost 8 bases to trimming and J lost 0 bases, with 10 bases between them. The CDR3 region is CASSKTMNTEAFF. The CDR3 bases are TGTGCCAGCTCAAAGACCATGAACACTGAAGCTTTCTTT.

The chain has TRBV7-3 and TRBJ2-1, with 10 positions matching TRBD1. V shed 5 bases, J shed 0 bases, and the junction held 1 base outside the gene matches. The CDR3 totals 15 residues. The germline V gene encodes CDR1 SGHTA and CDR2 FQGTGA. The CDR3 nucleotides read TGTGCCAGCAGCCGACAGGGGGCCTCCTACAATGAGCAGTTCTTC. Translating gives CASSRQGASYNEQFF.

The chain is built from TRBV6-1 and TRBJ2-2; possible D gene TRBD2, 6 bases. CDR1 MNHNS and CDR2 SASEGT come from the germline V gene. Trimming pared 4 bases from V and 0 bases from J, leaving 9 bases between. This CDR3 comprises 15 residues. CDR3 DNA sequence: TGTGCCAGCAGTGTGGGGAGGTCGAACACCGGGGAGCTGTTTTTT. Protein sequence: CASSVGRSNTGELFF.

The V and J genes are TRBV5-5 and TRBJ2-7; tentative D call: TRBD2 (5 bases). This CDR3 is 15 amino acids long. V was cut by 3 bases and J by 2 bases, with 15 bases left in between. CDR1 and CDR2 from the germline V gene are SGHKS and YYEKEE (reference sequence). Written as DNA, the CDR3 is TGTGCCAGCAGCTCCCCCGGACTTCCCCCCTACGAGCAGTACTTC. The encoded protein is CASSSPGLPPYEQYF. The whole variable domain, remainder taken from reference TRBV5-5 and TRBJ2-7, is DAGVTQSPTHLIKTRGQQVTLRCSPISGHKSVSWYQQVLGQGPQFIFQYYEKEERGRGNFPDRFSARQFPNYSSELNVNALLLGDSALYLCASSSPGLPPYEQYFGPGTRLTVT.

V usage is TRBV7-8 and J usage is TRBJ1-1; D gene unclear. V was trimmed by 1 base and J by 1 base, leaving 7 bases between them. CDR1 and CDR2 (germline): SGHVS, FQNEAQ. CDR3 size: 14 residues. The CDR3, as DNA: TGTGCCAGCAGCTTAGAGTTGGGGAACACTGAAGCTTTCTTT. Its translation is CASSLELGNTEAFF.

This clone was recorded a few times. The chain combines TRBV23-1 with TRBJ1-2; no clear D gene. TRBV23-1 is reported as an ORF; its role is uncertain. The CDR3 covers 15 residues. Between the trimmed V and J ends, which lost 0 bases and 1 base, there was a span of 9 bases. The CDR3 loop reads CASSQSTWGNYGYTF. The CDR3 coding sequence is TGCGCCAGCAGTCAATCAACGTGGGGTAACTATGGCTACACCTTC.

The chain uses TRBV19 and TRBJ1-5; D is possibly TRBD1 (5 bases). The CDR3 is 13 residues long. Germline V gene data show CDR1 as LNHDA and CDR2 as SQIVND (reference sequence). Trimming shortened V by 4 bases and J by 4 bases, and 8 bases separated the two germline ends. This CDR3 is CASSTGQNQPQHF. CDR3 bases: TGTGCCAGTAGTACAGGGCAAAATCAGCCCCAGCATTTT.

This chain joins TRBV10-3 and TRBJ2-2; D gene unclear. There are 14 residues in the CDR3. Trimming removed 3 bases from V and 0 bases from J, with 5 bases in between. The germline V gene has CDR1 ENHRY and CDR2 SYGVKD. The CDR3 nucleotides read TGTGCCATCAGTGAAACCCCGAACACCGGGGAGCTGTTTTTT. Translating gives CAISETPNTGELFF.

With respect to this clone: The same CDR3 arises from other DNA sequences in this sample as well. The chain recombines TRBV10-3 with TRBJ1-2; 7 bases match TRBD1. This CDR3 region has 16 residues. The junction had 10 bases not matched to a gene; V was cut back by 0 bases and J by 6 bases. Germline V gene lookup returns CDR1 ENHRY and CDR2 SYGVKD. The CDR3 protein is CAISESGTAGPHGYTF. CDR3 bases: TGTGCCATCAGTGAGTCTGGGACAGCCGGTCCCCATGGCTACACCTTC.

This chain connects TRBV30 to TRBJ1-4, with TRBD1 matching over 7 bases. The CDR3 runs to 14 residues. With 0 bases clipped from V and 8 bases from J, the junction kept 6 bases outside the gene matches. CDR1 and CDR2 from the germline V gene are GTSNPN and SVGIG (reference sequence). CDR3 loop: CAWSVSGGREKLFF. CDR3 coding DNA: TGTGCCTGGAGTGTATCAGGGGGTAGGGAAAAACTGTTTTTT.

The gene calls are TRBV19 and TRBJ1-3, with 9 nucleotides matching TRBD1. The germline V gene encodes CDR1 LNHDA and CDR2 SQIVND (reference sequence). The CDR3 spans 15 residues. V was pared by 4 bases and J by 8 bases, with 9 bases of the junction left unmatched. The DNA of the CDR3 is TGTGCCAGTAGTACCACGGGACAGGGACGGTACACCATATATTTT. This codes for CASSTTGQGRYTIYF.

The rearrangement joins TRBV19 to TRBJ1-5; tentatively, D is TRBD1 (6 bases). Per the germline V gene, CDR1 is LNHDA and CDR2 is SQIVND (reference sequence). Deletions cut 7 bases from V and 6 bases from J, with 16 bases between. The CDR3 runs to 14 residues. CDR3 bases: TGTGCCAGTAATGGGGGGGGGCTCCTTCAGCCCCAGCATTTT. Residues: CASNGGGLLQPQHF.

The CDR3: CASSLRSSGVETQYF. In DNA form, the CDR3 reads TGTGCCAGCAGCTTAAGGTCTAGCGGGGTGGAGACCCAGTACTTC. The chain has TRBV7-2 and TRBJ2-5; TRBD2 matches at 9 bases. The CDR3 runs to 15 residues. The V and J ends lost 2 bases and 5 bases, in that order; junction bases with no gene match: 6. CDR1 is SGHTA and CDR2 is FQGNSA in the germline V gene.

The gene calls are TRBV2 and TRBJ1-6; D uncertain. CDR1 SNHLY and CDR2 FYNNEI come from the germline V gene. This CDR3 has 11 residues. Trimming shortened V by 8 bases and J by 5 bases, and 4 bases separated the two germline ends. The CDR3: CASGHNSPLHF. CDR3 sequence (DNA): TGTGCCAGCGGCCATAATTCACCCCTCCACTTT. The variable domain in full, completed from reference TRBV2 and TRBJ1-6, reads EPEVTQTPSHQVTQMGQEVILRCVPISNHLYFYWYRQILGQKVEFLVSFYNNEISEKSEIFDDQFSVERPDGSNFTLKIRSTKLEDSAMYFCASGHNSPLHFGNGTRLTVT.

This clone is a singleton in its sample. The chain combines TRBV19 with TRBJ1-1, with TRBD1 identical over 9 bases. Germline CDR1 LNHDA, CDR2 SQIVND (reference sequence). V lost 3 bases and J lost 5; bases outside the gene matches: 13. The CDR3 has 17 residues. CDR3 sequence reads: CASSIYRQGGKRTEAFF. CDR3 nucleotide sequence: TGTGCCAGTAGTATTTACCGACAGGGGGGAAAGAGGACTGAAGCTTTCTTT.

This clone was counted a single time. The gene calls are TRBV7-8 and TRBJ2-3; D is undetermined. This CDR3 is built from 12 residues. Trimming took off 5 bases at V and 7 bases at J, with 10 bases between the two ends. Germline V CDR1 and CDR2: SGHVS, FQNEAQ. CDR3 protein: CASSLLTNTQYF. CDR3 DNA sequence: TGTGCCAGCAGCCTCCTTACAAATACGCAGTATTTT.

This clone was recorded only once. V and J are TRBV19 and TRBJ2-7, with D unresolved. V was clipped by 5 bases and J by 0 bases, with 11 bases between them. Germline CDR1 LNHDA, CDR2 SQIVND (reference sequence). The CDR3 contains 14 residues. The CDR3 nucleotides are TGTGCCAGTAGTGCCCAGGTGAACTCCTACGAGCAGTACTTC. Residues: CASSAQVNSYEQYF.

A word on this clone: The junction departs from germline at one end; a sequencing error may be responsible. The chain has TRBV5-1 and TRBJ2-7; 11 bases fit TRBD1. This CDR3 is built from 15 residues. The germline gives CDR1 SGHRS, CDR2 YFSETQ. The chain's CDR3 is CASSLEGQGAYEQYF. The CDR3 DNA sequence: TGCGCCAGCAGTTTGGAGGGACAGGGGGCCTACGAGCAGTACTTC.

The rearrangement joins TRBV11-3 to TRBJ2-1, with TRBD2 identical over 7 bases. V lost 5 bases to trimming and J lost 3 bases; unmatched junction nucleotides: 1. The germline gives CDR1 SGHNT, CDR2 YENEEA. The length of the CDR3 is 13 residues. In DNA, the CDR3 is TGTGCCAGCAGCCGGGGGGTCTACAATGAGCAGTTCTTC. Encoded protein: CASSRGVYNEQFF.

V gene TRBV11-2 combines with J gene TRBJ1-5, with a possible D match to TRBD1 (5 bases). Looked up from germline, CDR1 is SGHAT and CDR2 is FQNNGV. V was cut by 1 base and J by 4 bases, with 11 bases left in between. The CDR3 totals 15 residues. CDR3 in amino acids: CASSLGQGPNQPQHF. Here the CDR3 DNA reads TGTGCCAGCAGCTTAGGTCAGGGCCCTAATCAGCCCCAGCATTTT.

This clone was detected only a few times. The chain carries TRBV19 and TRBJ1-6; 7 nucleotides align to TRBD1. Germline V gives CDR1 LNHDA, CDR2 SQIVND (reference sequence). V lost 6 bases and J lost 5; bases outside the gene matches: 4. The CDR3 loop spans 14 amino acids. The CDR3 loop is CASRTGQDNSPLHF. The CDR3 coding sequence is TGTGCCAGTAGGACCGGACAGGATAATTCACCCCTCCACTTT.

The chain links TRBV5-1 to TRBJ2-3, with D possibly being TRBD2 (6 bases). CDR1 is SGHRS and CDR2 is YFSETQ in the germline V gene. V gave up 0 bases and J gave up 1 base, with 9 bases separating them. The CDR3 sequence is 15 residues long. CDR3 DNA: TGCGCCAGCAGCTTGGAACTAGCCCGCACAGATACGCAGTATTTT. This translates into CASSLELARTDTQYF. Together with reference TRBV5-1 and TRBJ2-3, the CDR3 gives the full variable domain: KAGVTQTPRYLIKTRGQQVTLSCSPISGHRSVSWYQQTPGQGLQFLFEYFSETQRNKGNFPGRFSGRQFSNSRSEMNVSTLELGDSALYLCASSLELARTDTQYFGPGTRLTVL.